One and the same sample provided the 18 T cell receptor beta chains below, sequenced in a study of T cells in Graves' hyperthyroidism and ophthalmopathy (dated by TCRdb to about 2019). The library was prepared using multiplex PCR. The instrument was an Illumina HiSeq 2000. TCR beta CDR3 regions were amplified from RNA transcripts. For the first round of RT-PCR on the TCR CDR3, the HTBI primer set was used together with the Qiagen OneStep RT-PCR kit. Starting from the raw public reads, TCRdb applied fastp trimming at Q25, assembled clones with MiXCR and retained in-frame beta chains. Rows with a matching CDR3 protein are joined into one entry that keeps the most common DNA and genes. Here the sample has hundreds of thousands of distinct CDR3 sequences; around 15% occur a single time. The ten largest clones take up roughly 10% of the sample. Specimen: blood. The receptors stem from a young woman with Graves' hyperthyroidism.

This clonotype has only a few counts. The chain's CDR3 is CASSYGQNQETQYF. Here the CDR3 DNA reads TGTGCCAGCAGTTACGGTCAGAACCAAGAGACCCAGTACTTC. The chain carries TRBV6-6 and TRBJ2-5, with no clear D. Germline loops: CDR1 MNHNY, CDR2 SVGAGI (reference sequence). The germline V and J ends were trimmed by 2 bases and 0 bases, with 7 bases remaining between them. This CDR3 has 14 residues.

This chain uses TRBV4-1 with TRBJ1-6; D is unresolved. Germline assignment: CDR1 MGHRA and CDR2 YSYEKL. The V end was cut by 1 base, the J end by 10 bases, with 8 bases between. This CDR3 is built from 13 residues. The CDR3 bases are TGCGCCAGCAGCCAAGGCTGGGGATCACCCCTCCACTTT. It specifies CASSQGWGSPLHF.

This clonotype was seen repeatedly, ten times or more. The chain uses TRBV5-1 and TRBJ2-7, with 10 bases identical to TRBD2. V shed 2 bases and J 2 bases; nucleotides not matched to a gene: 4. The CDR3 runs 15 residues. The germline V gene has CDR1 SGHRS and CDR2 YFSETQ. For the CDR3, the DNA is TGCGCCAGCAGCTTTTGGACTAGCGGTCCCTACGAGCAGTACTTC. This sequence encodes CASSFWTSGPYEQYF.

This clonotype has at least ten counts. The J gene is TRBJ2-3, the V gene TRBV20-1; 14 nucleotides align to TRBD2. The CDR3 covers 16 residues. Per the germline V gene, CDR1 is DFQATT and CDR2 is SNEGSKA (reference sequence). V shed 3 bases, J shed 6 bases, and the junction held 8 bases outside the gene matches. Here the CDR3 DNA reads TGCAGTGCTAGGCCACCGGGACTAGCGGGAGTGGATACGCAGTATTTT. Translated, it gives CSARPPGLAGVDTQYF.

The chain links TRBV27 to TRBJ1-6; D may be TRBD1 (6 bases). Germline V gene lookup returns CDR1 MNHEY and CDR2 SMNVEV (reference sequence). The germline V and J ends were trimmed by 11 bases and 6 bases, with 17 bases remaining between them. This CDR3 is built from 14 residues. The CDR3 here is CAGSIQGLNSPLHF. The CDR3 DNA reads as TGTGCCGGTTCCATTCAGGGGCTTAATTCACCCCTCCACTTT.

This clonotype was seen repeatedly, ten times or more. This chain joins TRBV11-1 and TRBJ2-5; the match to TRBD2 covers 7 bases. The CDR3 spans 14 residues. Germline V gene lookup returns CDR1 SGHAT and CDR2 FQDESV (reference sequence). The trim removed 3 bases at V and 4 bases at J, leaving 5 bases unmatched. DNA for the CDR3: TGTGCCAGCAGCTTCGGACTAGTAAGAGAGACCCAGTACTTC. Its translation: CASSFGLVRETQYF. Full variable domain (outside the CDR3, taken from reference TRBV11-1 and TRBJ2-5): EAEVAQSPRYKITEKSQAVAFWCDPISGHATLYWYRQILGQGPELLVQFQDESVVDDSQLPKDRFSAERLKGVDSTLKIQPAELGDSAMYLCASSFGLVRETQYFGPGTRLLVL.

This clonotype was counted a few times. This clone may be a read error of a much larger clone one base away. The CDR3 DNA is TGTGCCAGCTCACCACGTCGGGGCCTAAAAGAGACCCAGTACTTC. Translation: CASSPRRGLKETQYF. The rearrangement uses TRBV18 and TRBJ2-5; D is perhaps TRBD1 or TRBD2 (5 bases each). Per the germline V gene, CDR1 is KGHSH and CDR2 is LQKENI. The CDR3 loop spans 15 amino acids. V shed 1 base and J shed 3 bases, with 12 bases lying between them. Full variable domain (missing parts from reference TRBV18 and TRBJ2-5): NAGVMQNPRHLVRRRGQEARLRCSPMKGHSHVYWYRQLPEEGLKFMVYLQKENIIDESGMPKERFSAEFPKEGPSILRIQQVVRGDSAAYFCASSPRRGLKETQYFGPGTRLLVL.

This clonotype was picked up a small number of times. The chain joins TRBV6-2 or TRBV6-3 to TRBJ2-3, with D unresolved. Germline V CDR1 and CDR2: MNHEY, SVGEGT. The ends were cut back, 5 bases at V and 14 bases at J, with 23 bases in the middle. The CDR3 is made up of 14 amino acids. For the CDR3, the DNA is TGTGCCAGCAGTGATGAGTATAATCACTCCCGTCGGTATTTT. Its protein product is CASSDEYNHSRRYF.

This clonotype was detected a few times. The V call is TRBV4-1, the J call TRBJ2-7, with 9 bases fitting TRBD2. The germline gives CDR1 MGHRA, CDR2 YSYEKL. The ends lost 3 bases at V and 7 bases at J; junction bases unmatched: 10. The CDR3 consists of 15 residues. The CDR3 DNA reads as TGCGCCAGCAGCCAGGAGGCGGGGGGGTTGCGAGAGCAGTACTTC. Encoded protein: CASSQEAGGLREQYF.

The chain links TRBV24-1 to TRBJ2-4; the match to TRBD1 covers 7 bases. The CDR3 is 12 residues long. Germline CDR1 is KGHDR and CDR2 is SFDVKD. The V gene end was trimmed by 12 bases and the J gene end by 4 bases; junction bases not matched to a gene: 5. CDR3 DNA sequence: TGTGCCGGGCCGGGACAGAAAAACATTCAGTACTTC. Translation gives CAGPGQKNIQYF.

This clonotype has at least ten counts. The chain employs TRBV7-9 and TRBJ2-1; the D gene is possibly TRBD2 (6 bases). The CDR3 consists of 16 residues. Trimming pared 3 bases from V and 7 bases from J, leaving 19 bases between. Germline loops: CDR1 SEHNR, CDR2 FQNEAQ (reference sequence). Here the CDR3 DNA reads TGTGCCAGCAGCTTCCCCTGGAGGATAGCGGAGAATGAGCAGTTCTTC. This encodes CASSFPWRIAENEQFF.

A word on this clonotype: Since the CDR3 does not end with the conserved phenylalanine or tryptophan, this likely comes from a read error. The genes are TRBV7-2 and TRBJ1-2, with 10 bases matching TRBD1. The CDR3 totals 15 residues. V was pared by 1 base and J by 5 bases, with 4 bases of the junction left unmatched. The V gene's germline CDR1 is SGHTA and CDR2 FQGNSA. The CDR3 DNA reads as TGTGCCAGCAGCTTAGGGACAGGGGGAAAGTATGGCTACACCTCC. Encoded protein: CASSLGTGGKYGYTS.

This clonotype was detected many times. V and J are TRBV11-2 and TRBJ2-2; 11 bases fit TRBD2. V shed 5 bases, J shed 4 bases, and the junction held 3 bases outside the gene matches. Germline CDR1 and CDR2: SGHAT and FQNNGV. The CDR3 has 15 residues. CDR3 protein: CASSPTSGSTGELFF. The CDR3 DNA reads TGTGCCAGCAGCCCCACTAGCGGGAGCACCGGGGAGCTGTTTTTT.

The rearrangement links TRBV6-1 to TRBJ2-7; perhaps D is TRBD1 or TRBD2 (5 bases each). The germline V and J ends were trimmed by 5 bases and 4 bases, with 15 bases remaining between them. From germline, CDR1 is MNHNS and CDR2 SASEGT. The CDR3 spans 14 residues. The CDR3 DNA follows: TGTGCCAGCAGTTATGAGGGGATGAGGTACGAGCAGTACTTC. The encoded protein is CASSYEGMRYEQYF.

At least ten counts were recorded for this clonotype. V usage is TRBV30 and J usage is TRBJ1-1, with D maybe TRBD1 (5 bases). This CDR3 is 12 amino acids long. From germline, CDR1 is GTSNPN and CDR2 SVGIG (reference sequence). Trimming cost V 3 bases and J 11 bases, with 16 bases left between them. The CDR3: CAWRGAKPEAFF. The DNA for the CDR3 is TGTGCCTGGAGAGGGGCCAAGCCCGAGGCTTTCTTT. Drawing the rest from reference TRBV30 and TRBJ1-1, the complete variable domain is SQTIHQWPATLVQPVGSPLSLECTVEGTSNPNLYWYRQAAGRGLQLLFYSVGIGQISSEVPQNLSASRPQDRQFILSSKKLLLSDSGFYLCAWRGAKPEAFFGQGTRLTVV.

The rearrangement uses TRBV2 and TRBJ2-3, with TRBD2 matching 10 bases. Germline values: CDR1 SNHLY, CDR2 FYNNEI. The V segment lost 7 bases and the J segment 3 bases; nucleotides outside the gene matches: 7. CDR3 length: 15 residues. The CDR3 reads CASNRLLAGTDTQYF. The CDR3 nucleotides are TGTGCCAGCAACAGATTACTAGCGGGGACAGATACGCAGTATTTT.

This chain uses TRBV30 with TRBJ1-4; D call uncertain. Germline values: CDR1 GTSNPN, CDR2 SVGIG (reference sequence). The CDR3 has 15 residues. The V end was cut by 0 bases, the J end by 12 bases, with 20 bases between. CDR3 loop: CAWSVSAPPGRELFF. CDR3 in DNA: TGTGCCTGGAGTGTAAGTGCCCCTCCCGGTCGGGAACTGTTTTTT.

This clonotype has ten or more counts. The genes are TRBV18 and TRBJ1-1, with D unresolved. Germline V lookup: CDR1 KGHSH, CDR2 LQKENI. There are 15 residues in the CDR3. V was shortened by 3 bases and J by 4 bases, with 15 bases between the two germline ends. The CDR3 nucleotides are TGTGCCAGCTCACCCCGGGAGACCTGGGGCACTGAAGCTTTCTTT. Translated: CASSPRETWGTEAFF. Together with reference TRBV18 and TRBJ1-1, the CDR3 gives the full variable domain: NAGVMQNPRHLVRRRGQEARLRCSPMKGHSHVYWYRQLPEEGLKFMVYLQKENIIDESGMPKERFSAEFPKEGPSILRIQQVVRGDSAAYFCASSPRETWGTEAFFGQGTRLTVV.